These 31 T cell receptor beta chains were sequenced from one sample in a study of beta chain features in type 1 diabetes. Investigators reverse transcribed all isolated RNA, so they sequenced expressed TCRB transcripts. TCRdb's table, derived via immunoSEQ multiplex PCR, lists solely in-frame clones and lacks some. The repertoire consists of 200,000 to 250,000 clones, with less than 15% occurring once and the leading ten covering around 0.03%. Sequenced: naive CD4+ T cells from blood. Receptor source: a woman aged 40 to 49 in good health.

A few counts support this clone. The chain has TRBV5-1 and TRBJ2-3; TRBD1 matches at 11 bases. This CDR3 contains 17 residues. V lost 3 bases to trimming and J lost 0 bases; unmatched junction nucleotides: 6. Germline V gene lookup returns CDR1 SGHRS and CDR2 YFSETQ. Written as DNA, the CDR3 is TGCGCCAGCAGCTACGGGACAGGGGGGTTTAGCACAGATACGCAGTATTTT. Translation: CASSYGTGGFSTDTQYF.

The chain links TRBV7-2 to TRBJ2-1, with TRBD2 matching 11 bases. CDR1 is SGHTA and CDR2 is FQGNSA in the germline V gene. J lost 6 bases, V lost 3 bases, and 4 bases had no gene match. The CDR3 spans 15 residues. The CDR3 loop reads CASSFSGTSGNEQFF. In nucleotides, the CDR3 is TGTGCCAGCAGCTTTTCTGGGACTAGCGGCAATGAGCAGTTCTTC. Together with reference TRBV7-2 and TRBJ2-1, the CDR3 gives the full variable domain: GAGVSQSPSNKVTEKGKDVELRCDPISGHTALYWYRQSLGQGLEFLIYFQGNSAPDKSGLPSDRFSAERTGGSVSTLTIQRTQQEDSAVYLCASSFSGTSGNEQFFGPGTRLTVL.

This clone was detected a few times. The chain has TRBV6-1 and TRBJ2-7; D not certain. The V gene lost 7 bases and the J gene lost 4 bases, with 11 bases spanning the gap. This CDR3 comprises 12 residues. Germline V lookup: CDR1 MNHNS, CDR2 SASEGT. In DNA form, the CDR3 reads TGTGCCAGCATGGGCCATAGATACGAGCAGTACTTC. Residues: CASMGHRYEQYF.

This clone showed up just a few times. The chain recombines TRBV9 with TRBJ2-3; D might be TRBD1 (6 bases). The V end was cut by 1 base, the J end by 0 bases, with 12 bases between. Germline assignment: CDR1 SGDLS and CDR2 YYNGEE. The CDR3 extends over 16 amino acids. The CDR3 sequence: CASSVLGQPSTDTQYF. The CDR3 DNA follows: TGTGCCAGCAGCGTACTAGGACAGCCTAGCACAGATACGCAGTATTTT.

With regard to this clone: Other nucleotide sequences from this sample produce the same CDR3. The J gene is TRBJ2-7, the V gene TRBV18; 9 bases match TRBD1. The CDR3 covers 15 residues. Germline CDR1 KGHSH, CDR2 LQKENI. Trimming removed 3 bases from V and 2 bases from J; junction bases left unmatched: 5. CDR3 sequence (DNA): TGTGCCAGCTCACCCCAGGGACAGGGAACCTACGAGCAGTACTTC. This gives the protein CASSPQGQGTYEQYF. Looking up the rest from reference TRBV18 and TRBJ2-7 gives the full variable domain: NAGVMQNPRHLVRRRGQEARLRCSPMKGHSHVYWYRQLPEEGLKFMVYLQKENIIDESGMPKERFSAEFPKEGPSILRIQQVVRGDSAAYFCASSPQGQGTYEQYFGPGTRLTVT.

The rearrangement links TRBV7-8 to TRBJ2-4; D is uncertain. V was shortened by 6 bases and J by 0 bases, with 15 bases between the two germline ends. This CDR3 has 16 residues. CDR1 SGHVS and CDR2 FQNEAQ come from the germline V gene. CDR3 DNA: TGTGCCAGCAGTTCTAGGTCTGGAGTAGCCAAAAACATTCAGTACTTC. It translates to CASSSRSGVAKNIQYF.

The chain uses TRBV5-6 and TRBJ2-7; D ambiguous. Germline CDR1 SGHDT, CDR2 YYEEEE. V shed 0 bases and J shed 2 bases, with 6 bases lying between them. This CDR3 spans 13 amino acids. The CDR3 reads CASSLAVAYEQYF. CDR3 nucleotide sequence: TGTGCCAGCAGCTTGGCCGTCGCCTACGAGCAGTACTTC.

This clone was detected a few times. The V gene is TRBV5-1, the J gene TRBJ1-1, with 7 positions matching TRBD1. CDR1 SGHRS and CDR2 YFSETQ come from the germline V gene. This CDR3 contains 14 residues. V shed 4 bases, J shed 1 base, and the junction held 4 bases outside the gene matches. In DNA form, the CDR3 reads TGCGCCAGCAGCGGCGGGACAGCGAACACTGAAGCTTTCTTT. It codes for CASSGGTANTEAFF.

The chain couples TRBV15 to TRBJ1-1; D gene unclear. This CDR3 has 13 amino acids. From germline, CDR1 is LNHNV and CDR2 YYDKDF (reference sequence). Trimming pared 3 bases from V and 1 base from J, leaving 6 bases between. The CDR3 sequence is CATSRQRNTEAFF. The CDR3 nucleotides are TGTGCCACCAGCAGGCAGCGGAACACTGAAGCTTTCTTT.

The CDR3 region has the DNA TGTGCCAGCAGTCGGACCGGGACAGCCGCGGGCACTGAAGCTTTCTTT. Translated: CASSRTGTAAGTEAFF. The chain carries TRBV6-6 and TRBJ1-1; 7 bases map to TRBD1. In germline, CDR1 is MNHNY, CDR2 SVGAGI (reference sequence). The CDR3 covers 16 residues. The J segment lost 4 bases and the V segment lost 5 bases, leaving 13 bases of the junction unmatched.

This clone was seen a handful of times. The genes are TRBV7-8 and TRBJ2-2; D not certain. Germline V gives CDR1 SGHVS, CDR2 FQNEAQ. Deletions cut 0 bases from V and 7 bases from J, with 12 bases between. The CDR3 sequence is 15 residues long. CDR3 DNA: TGTGCCAGCAGCTTAGCCCTCCGTCCCGGCGGGGAGCTGTTTTTT. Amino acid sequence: CASSLALRPGGELFF.

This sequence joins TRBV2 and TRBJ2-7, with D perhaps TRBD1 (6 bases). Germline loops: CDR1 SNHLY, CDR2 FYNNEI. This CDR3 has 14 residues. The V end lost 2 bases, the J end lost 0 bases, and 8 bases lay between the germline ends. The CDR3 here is CASSEQGISYEQYF. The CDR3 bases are TGTGCCAGCAGTGAACAGGGGATCTCCTACGAGCAGTACTTC. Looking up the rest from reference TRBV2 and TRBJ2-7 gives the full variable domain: EPEVTQTPSHQVTQMGQEVILRCVPISNHLYFYWYRQILGQKVEFLVSFYNNEISEKSEIFDDQFSVERPDGSNFTLKIRSTKLEDSAMYFCASSEQGISYEQYFGPGTRLTVT.

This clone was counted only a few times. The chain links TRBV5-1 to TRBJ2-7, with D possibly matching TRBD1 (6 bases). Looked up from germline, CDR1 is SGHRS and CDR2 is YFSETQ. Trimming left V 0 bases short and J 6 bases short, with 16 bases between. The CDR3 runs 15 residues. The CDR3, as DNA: TGCGCCAGCAGCTTGGAAGGGACACCGGCGGGCGAGCAGTACTTC. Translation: CASSLEGTPAGEQYF.

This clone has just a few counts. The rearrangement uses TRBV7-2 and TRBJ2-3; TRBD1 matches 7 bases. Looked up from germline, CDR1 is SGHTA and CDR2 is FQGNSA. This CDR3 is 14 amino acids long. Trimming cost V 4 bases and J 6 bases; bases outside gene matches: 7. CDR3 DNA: TGTGCCAGCAGCTCCCGGACAGGTTCGGATACGCAGTATTTT. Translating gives CASSSRTGSDTQYF.

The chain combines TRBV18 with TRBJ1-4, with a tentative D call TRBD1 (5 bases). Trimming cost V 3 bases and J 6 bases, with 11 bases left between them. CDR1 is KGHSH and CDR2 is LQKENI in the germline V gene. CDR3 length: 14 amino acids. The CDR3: CASSPGQGHEKLFF. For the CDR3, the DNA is TGTGCCAGCTCACCGGGGCAGGGTCATGAAAAACTGTTTTTT.

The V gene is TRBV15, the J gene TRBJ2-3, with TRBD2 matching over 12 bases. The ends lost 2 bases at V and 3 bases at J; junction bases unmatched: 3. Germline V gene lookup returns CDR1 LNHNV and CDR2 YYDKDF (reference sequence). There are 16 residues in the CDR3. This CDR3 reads CATSRPTSGRTDTQYF. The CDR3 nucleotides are TGTGCCACCAGCAGACCTACTAGCGGGAGGACAGATACGCAGTATTTT.

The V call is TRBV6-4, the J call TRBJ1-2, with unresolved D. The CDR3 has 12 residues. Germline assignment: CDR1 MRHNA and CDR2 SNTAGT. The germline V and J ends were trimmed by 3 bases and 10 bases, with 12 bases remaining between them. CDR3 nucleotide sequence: TGTGCCAGCAGTGAACCGGGGAATCCCTACACCTTC. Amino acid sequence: CASSEPGNPYTF.

The CDR3 DNA follows: TGCGCCAGCAGCCAAACGACAGCTTATAATTCACCCCTCCACTTT. It yields the protein CASSQTTAYNSPLHF. The V and J genes are TRBV4-3 and TRBJ1-6; perhaps TRBD1 as D (5 bases). Germline values: CDR1 LGHNA, CDR2 YSLEER. The CDR3 has 15 residues. V was cut by 2 bases and J by 4 bases, with 9 bases left in between.

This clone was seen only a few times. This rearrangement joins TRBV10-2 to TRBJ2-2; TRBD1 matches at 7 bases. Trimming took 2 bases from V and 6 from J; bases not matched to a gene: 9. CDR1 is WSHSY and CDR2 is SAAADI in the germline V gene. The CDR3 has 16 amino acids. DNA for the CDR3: TGCGCCAGCAGTGAGCCCACAGGGGTGGTCCCCGGGGAGCTGTTTTTT. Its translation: CASSEPTGVVPGELFF.

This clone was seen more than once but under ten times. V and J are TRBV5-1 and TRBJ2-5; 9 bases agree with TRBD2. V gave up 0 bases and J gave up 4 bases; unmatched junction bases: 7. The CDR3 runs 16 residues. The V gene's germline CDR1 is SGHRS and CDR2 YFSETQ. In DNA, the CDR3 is TGCGCCAGCAGCTTGGCCTGGGCTAGCGGGGTAGAGACCCAGTACTTC. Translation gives CASSLAWASGVETQYF.

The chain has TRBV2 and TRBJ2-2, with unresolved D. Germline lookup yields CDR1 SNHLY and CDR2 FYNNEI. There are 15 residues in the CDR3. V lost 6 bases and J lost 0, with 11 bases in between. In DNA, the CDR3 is TGTGCCAGCAGACCTAGTTTCGCGAACACCGGGGAGCTGTTTTTT. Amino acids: CASRPSFANTGELFF.

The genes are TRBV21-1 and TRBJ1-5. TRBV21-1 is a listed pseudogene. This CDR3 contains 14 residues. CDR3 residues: CASSMRLTNQPQHF. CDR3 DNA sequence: TGTGCCAGCAGCATGAGGCTGACCAATCAGCCCCAGCATTTT.

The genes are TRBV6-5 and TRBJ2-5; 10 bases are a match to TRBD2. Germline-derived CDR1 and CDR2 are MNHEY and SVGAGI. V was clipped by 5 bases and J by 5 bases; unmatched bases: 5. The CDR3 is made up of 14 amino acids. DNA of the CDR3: TGTGCCAGCAGTCAGCGGGGGGGCCCGGAGACCCAGTACTTC. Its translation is CASSQRGGPETQYF.

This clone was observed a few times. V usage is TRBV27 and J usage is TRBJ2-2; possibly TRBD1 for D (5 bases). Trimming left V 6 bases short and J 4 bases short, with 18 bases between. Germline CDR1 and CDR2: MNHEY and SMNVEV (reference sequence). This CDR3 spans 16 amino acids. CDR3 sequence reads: CASSLTWAGPTGELFF. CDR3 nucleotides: TGTGCCAGCAGCTTGACCTGGGCAGGGCCCACCGGGGAGCTGTTTTTT.

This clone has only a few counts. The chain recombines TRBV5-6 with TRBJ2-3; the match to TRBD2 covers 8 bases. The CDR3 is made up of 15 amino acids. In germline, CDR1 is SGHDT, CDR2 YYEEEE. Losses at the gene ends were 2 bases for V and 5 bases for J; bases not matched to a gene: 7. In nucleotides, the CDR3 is TGTGCCAGCAGCTTATACAGCGGGGGAAAAGATACGCAGTATTTT. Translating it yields CASSLYSGGKDTQYF.

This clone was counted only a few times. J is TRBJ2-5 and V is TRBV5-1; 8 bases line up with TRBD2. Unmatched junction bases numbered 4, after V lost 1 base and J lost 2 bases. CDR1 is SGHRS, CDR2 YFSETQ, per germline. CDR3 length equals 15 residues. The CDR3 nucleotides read TGCGCCAGCAGCTTGACCCCGGGGGGGCAAGAGACCCAGTACTTC. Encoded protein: CASSLTPGGQETQYF.

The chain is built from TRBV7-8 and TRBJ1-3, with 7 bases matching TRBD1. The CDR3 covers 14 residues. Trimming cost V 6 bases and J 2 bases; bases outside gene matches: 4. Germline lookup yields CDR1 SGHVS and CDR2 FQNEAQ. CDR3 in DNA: TGTGCCAGCAGTCCTACAGGGGCTGGAAACACCATATATTTT. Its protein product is CASSPTGAGNTIYF.

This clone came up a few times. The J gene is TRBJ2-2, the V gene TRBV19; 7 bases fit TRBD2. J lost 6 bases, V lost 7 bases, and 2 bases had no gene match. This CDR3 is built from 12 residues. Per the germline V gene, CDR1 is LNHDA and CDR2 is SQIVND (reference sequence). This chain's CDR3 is CASTRGAGELFF. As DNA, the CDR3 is TGTGCCAGTACCCGGGGGGCCGGGGAGCTGTTTTTT. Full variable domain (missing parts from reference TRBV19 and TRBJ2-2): DGGITQSPKYLFRKEGQNVTLSCEQNLNHDAMYWYRQDPGQGLRLIYYSQIVNDFQKGDIAEGYSVSREKKESFPLTVTSAQKNPTAFYLCASTRGAGELFFGEGSRLTVL.

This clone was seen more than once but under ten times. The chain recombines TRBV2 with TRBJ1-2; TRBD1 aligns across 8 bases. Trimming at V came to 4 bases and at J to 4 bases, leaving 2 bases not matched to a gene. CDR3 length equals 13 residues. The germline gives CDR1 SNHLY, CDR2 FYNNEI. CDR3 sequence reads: CASSVTGGYGYTF. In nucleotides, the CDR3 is TGTGCCAGCAGTGTAACAGGGGGCTATGGCTACACCTTC.

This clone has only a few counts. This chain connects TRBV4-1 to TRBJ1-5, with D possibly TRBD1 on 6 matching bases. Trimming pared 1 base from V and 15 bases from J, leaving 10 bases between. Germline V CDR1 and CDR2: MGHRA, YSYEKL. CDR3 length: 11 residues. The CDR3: CASSQGDIRHF. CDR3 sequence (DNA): TGCGCCAGCAGCCAAGGGGACATCCGGCATTTT.

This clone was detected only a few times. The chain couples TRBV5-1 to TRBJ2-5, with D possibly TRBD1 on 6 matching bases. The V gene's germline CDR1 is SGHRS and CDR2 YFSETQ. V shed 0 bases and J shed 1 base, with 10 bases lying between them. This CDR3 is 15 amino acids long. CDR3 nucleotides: TGCGCCAGCAGCTTGGCCTTGACAGGCCAAGAGACCCAGTACTTC. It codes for CASSLALTGQETQYF.